This T cell receptor (beta chain) originates from a study of blood T cell repertoires in COVID-19. V was cut by 5 bases and J by 3 bases, with 18 bases left in between. The CDR3 consists of 16 residues. The germline V gene has CDR1 SEHNR and CDR2 FQNEAQ (reference sequence). Sequencing used immunoSEQ multiplex PCR; TCRdb keeps in-frame clones, though not all of them. The data hold some 190,000 clones, with 70% to 80% observed a single time. This sequence was found in a man aged 55 to 69 who had been exposed to COVID-19. The chain uses TRBV7-9 and TRBJ2-3; D might be TRBD1 (6 bases). The sequencing sample was made of PBMCs or T cells enriched from blood (not recorded which). Here the CDR3 reads CASSPGLSQGTDTQYF. CDR3 nucleotides: TGTGCCAGCAGCCCGGGGCTCAGCCAGGGGACAGATACGCAGTATTTT. Full variable domain (rest looked up from reference TRBV7-9 and TRBJ2-3): DTGVSQNPRHKITKRGQNVTFRCDPISEHNRLYWYRQTLGQGPEFLTYFQNEAQLEKSRLLSDRFSAERPKGSFSTLEIQRTEQGDSAMYLCASSPGLSQGTDTQYFGPGTRLTVL.